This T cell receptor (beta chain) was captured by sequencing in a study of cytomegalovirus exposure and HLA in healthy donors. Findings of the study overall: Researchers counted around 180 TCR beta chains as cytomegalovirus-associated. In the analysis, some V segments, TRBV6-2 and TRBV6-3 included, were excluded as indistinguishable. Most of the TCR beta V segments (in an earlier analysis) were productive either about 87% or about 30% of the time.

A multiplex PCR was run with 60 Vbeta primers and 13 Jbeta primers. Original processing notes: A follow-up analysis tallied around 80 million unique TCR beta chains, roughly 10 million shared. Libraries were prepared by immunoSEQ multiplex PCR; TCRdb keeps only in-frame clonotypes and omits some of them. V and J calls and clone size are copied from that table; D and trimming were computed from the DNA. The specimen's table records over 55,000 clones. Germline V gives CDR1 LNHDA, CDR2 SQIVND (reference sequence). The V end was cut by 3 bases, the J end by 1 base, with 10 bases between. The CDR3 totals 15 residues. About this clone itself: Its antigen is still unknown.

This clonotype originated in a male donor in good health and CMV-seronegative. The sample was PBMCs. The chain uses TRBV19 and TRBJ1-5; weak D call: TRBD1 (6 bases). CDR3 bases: TGTGCCAGTAGTATGTGGCAGGGGAGCAATCAGCCCCAGCATTTT. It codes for CASSMWQGSNQPQHF.